Below, one TCR beta chain is given with its context. The source of the sample is a study of control samples from healthy donors and cancer patients. The CDR3 is made up of 13 amino acids. Per germline, CDR1 LNHDA and CDR2 SQIVND (reference sequence). V lost 5 bases, J lost 7 bases, and 12 bases lay in between. Method: immunoSEQ multiplex PCR; TCRdb's copy keeps in-frame clones and lacks some. The top ten clones hold roughly 37% of a sample with some 21,000 clones, around 83% of them seen once. This TCR was recovered from a man in his 60s with head and neck cancer. The chain carries TRBV19 and TRBJ1-5; D gene uncertain. Sequencing was done on a sample of PBMCs. CDR3 loop: CASSESSAQPQHF. CDR3 DNA: TGTGCCAGTAGTGAATCTTCAGCCCAGCCCCAGCATTTT. The variable domain in full, completed from reference TRBV19 and TRBJ1-5, reads DGGITQSPKYLFRKEGQNVTLSCEQNLNHDAMYWYRQDPGQGLRLIYYSQIVNDFQKGDIAEGYSVSREKKESFPLTVTSAQKNPTAFYLCASSESSAQPQHFGDGTRLSIL.